A single sample gave rise to the 25 T cell receptor beta chains below, sequenced in a study of identifying expanded T cells in peripheral blood. Here immunoSEQ multiplex PCR was the method, and the copy in TCRdb shows in-frame clones only, minus some. Seen here are more than 75,000 clones, around nine tenths observed once, and the top ten hold about 4.2%. Sequenced sample: blood. All receptors come from a person aged 18-69 years in good health.

This rearrangement joins TRBV5-4 to TRBJ2-7; 11 positions agree with TRBD1. The CDR3 is 14 amino acids. The germline V gene has CDR1 SGHNT and CDR2 YYREEE (reference sequence). Germline trimming cut 4 bases from V and 3 bases from J; bases unmatched to any gene: 3. CDR3 sequence reads: CASSAGQGDYEQYF. The CDR3 DNA reads as TGTGCCAGCAGCGCGGGACAGGGGGACTACGAGCAGTACTTC.

This chain joins TRBV28 and TRBJ2-7, with TRBD1 matching over 9 bases. The CDR3 runs to 15 residues. With V trimmed by 1 base and J by 2 bases, 3 bases remained unmatched. The germline gives CDR1 MDHEN, CDR2 SYDVKM. This CDR3 reads CASSLSTGGPYEQYF. CDR3 nucleotide sequence: TGTGCCAGCAGTTTATCGACAGGGGGACCCTACGAGCAGTACTTC.

V gene TRBV5-1 combines with J gene TRBJ2-4; TRBD1 agrees at 9 bases. After removal of 4 bases from V and 5 bases from J, the junction contained 10 bases not matched to a gene. The CDR3 extends over 16 amino acids. CDR1 and CDR2 (germline): SGHRS, YFSETQ. In nucleotides, the CDR3 is TGCGCCAGCAGCGAGGGACAGGGTAACGCCGAAAACATTCAGTACTTC. It is translated as CASSEGQGNAENIQYF.

This clone was seen a single time. This chain connects TRBV7-2 to TRBJ2-7; 8 bases line up with TRBD2. J gave up 2 bases and V 2 bases, and 5 bases lay outside the gene matches. The CDR3 loop spans 15 amino acids. The germline V gene encodes CDR1 SGHTA and CDR2 FQGNSA. CDR3 residues: CASSLRLAGPYEQYF. CDR3 coding DNA: TGTGCCAGCAGCTTAAGGCTAGCGGGTCCCTACGAGCAGTACTTC.

CDR3 nucleotides: TGTGCCAGCAGTTTTCGGCAGACCTATGGCTACACCTTC. This gives the protein CASSFRQTYGYTF. The gene calls are TRBV28 and TRBJ1-2, with D uncertain. Trimming left V 3 bases short and J 4 bases short, with 9 bases between. In germline, CDR1 is MDHEN, CDR2 SYDVKM. The CDR3 is 13 residues long.

V gene TRBV5-1 combines with J gene TRBJ1-5; a weak D match, TRBD1 (5 bases). The V and J ends lost 4 bases and 2 bases respectively, with 10 bases between them. Germline assignment: CDR1 SGHRS and CDR2 YFSETQ. This CDR3 contains 14 residues. The DNA for the CDR3 is TGCGCCAGCAGCGAGGGGAGCGGCAATCAGCCCCAGCATTTT. It is translated as CASSEGSGNQPQHF.

In DNA form, the CDR3 reads TGTGCCATCAGTGAAGGCCAGCTCACCGGGGAGCTGTTTTTT. Protein: CAISEGQLTGELFF. The V and J genes are TRBV10-3 and TRBJ2-2; D is undetermined. This CDR3 region has 14 residues. Germline values: CDR1 ENHRY, CDR2 SYGVKD. With 3 bases removed from V and 4 bases from J, the gap between germline ends came to 9 bases.

The chain links TRBV4-2 to TRBJ2-7, with 7 nucleotides matching TRBD1. Germline loops: CDR1 LGHNA, CDR2 YNFKEQ. Trimming at V came to 5 bases and at J to 2 bases, leaving 12 bases not matched to a gene. The CDR3 runs 16 residues. This CDR3 reads CASSLSRTGSTYEQYF. The CDR3 DNA sequence: TGTGCCAGCAGCTTATCCCGGACAGGATCCACCTACGAGCAGTACTTC.

The chain has TRBV30 and TRBJ2-3; D perhaps matches TRBD1 (6 bases). Trimming removed 3 bases at V and 11 bases at J, with 12 bases between. This CDR3 has 11 amino acids. The V gene's germline CDR1 is GTSNPN and CDR2 SVGIG (reference sequence). The CDR3 is CAWSRQELQYF. Here the CDR3 DNA reads TGTGCCTGGAGCAGACAGGAGCTGCAGTATTTT.

The rearrangement joins TRBV5-4 to TRBJ2-7; TRBD2 matches at 8 bases. The length of the CDR3 is 16 residues. CDR1 and CDR2 from the germline V gene are SGHNT and YYREEE (reference sequence). V shed 5 bases and J 0 bases; nucleotides not matched to a gene: 10. CDR3 sequence: CASRPSGGEFSYEQYF. DNA of the CDR3: TGTGCCAGCAGGCCCTCGGGAGGGGAGTTCTCCTACGAGCAGTACTTC. Filled out from reference TRBV5-4 and TRBJ2-7, the complete variable domain reads ETGVTQSPTHLIKTRGQQVTLRCSSQSGHNTVSWYQQALGQGPQFIFQYYREEENGRGNFPPRFSGLQFPNYSSELNVNALELDDSALYLCASRPSGGEFSYEQYFGPGTRLTVT.

V and J are TRBV7-9 and TRBJ2-7; D unresolved. Germline CDR1 is SEHNR and CDR2 is FQNEAQ (reference sequence). The V gene lost 1 base and the J gene lost 0 bases, with 10 bases spanning the gap. CDR3 size: 15 residues. CDR3 sequence reads: CASSLVGTFSYEQYF. DNA for the CDR3: TGTGCCAGCAGCTTAGTCGGAACCTTCTCCTACGAGCAGTACTTC.

There are a few counts of this clone. V usage is TRBV6-6 and J usage is TRBJ1-5; 7 nucleotides agree with TRBD1. CDR3 length: 15 residues. The V gene end was trimmed by 0 bases and the J gene end by 4 bases; junction bases not matched to a gene: 3. The germline CDR1 and CDR2 sequences are MNHNY and SVGAGI (reference sequence). As DNA, the CDR3 is TGTGCCAGCAGTTACTCAGACAGGGCAAATCAGCCCCAGCATTTT. Protein product: CASSYSDRANQPQHF.

The chain combines TRBV7-7 with TRBJ1-5; the D is unclear. Trimming took off 5 bases at V and 3 bases at J, with 11 bases between the two ends. The CDR3 sequence is 14 residues long. Germline loops: CDR1 SSHAT, CDR2 FNYEAQ (reference sequence). In DNA form, the CDR3 reads TGTGCCAGCAGCGGAGGAGGGTCCAATCAGCCCCAGCATTTT. It translates to CASSGGGSNQPQHF.

The chain combines TRBV5-4 with TRBJ2-2, with a possible D match to TRBD1 (6 bases). Trimming took off 4 bases at V and 5 bases at J, with 9 bases between the two ends. Per the germline V gene, CDR1 is SGHNT and CDR2 is YYREEE (reference sequence). The CDR3 has 13 residues. CDR3 bases: TGTGCCAGCAGCCTGGACAGTACCGGGGAGCTGTTTTTT. The encoded protein is CASSLDSTGELFF.

J is TRBJ2-7 and V is TRBV11-2, with TRBD2 identical over 12 bases. V shed 1 base, J shed 3 bases, and the junction held 4 bases outside the gene matches. The CDR3 is made up of 16 amino acids. Germline V gene lookup returns CDR1 SGHAT and CDR2 FQNNGV. The CDR3 nucleotides are TGTGCCAGCAGCTTAGTTGTGACTAGCGGGAGCTACGAGCAGTACTTC. Amino acid sequence: CASSLVVTSGSYEQYF.

In its sample, this clone was seen a few times. The chain joins TRBV7-2 to TRBJ2-5, with a tentative D call TRBD2 (5 bases). There are 16 residues in the CDR3. V was pared by 5 bases and J by 5 bases, with 21 bases between. CDR1 is SGHTA and CDR2 is FQGNSA in the germline V gene. The CDR3 loop reads CASSRRRRLDQETQYF. CDR3 nucleotide sequence: TGTGCCAGCAGCCGAAGAAGGAGGCTGGATCAGGAGACCCAGTACTTC.

The gene calls are TRBV7-2 and TRBJ2-7; D is undetermined. V was clipped by 5 bases and J by 5 bases, with 19 bases between them. CDR1 and CDR2 from the germline V gene are SGHTA and FQGNSA. This CDR3 contains 15 residues. In DNA, the CDR3 is TGTGCCAGCAGCCAAAACTCCTTTAGAGCCCACGAGCAGTACTTC. Protein: CASSQNSFRAHEQYF.

The gene calls are TRBV4-1 and TRBJ2-7, with 10 bases lining up with TRBD1. With 0 bases clipped from V and 5 bases from J, the junction kept 10 bases outside the gene matches. Germline V gene data show CDR1 as MGHRA and CDR2 as YSYEKL. The CDR3 is 17 amino acids. CDR3 DNA sequence: TGCGCCAGCAGCCAAGAGTTTTTTGGGACAGGGGACCACGAGCAGTACTTC. Translation gives CASSQEFFGTGDHEQYF.

The J gene is TRBJ1-6, the V gene TRBV30; tentatively, D is TRBD1 (5 bases). V gave up 0 bases and J gave up 7 bases, with 13 bases separating them. The CDR3 is made up of 15 amino acids. Per germline, CDR1 GTSNPN and CDR2 SVGIG (reference sequence). CDR3 amino acids: CAWSVQAGSNSPLHF. The CDR3 nucleotides read TGTGCCTGGAGTGTACAGGCAGGGTCAAATTCACCCCTCCACTTT.

The V gene is TRBV7-2, the J gene TRBJ2-3, with D unclear. The germline gives CDR1 SGHTA, CDR2 FQGNSA. This CDR3 comprises 15 residues. Trimming shortened V by 6 bases and J by 2 bases, and 15 bases separated the two germline ends. DNA of the CDR3: TGTGCCAGCAGTTACTACCGGCGGTACACAGATACGCAGTATTTT. This gives the protein CASSYYRRYTDTQYF.

The rearrangement joins TRBV5-4 to TRBJ2-3; D unclear. The CDR3 runs 16 residues. Germline lookup yields CDR1 SGHNT and CDR2 YYREEE (reference sequence). V was clipped by 4 bases and J by 7 bases, with 22 bases between them. The CDR3 DNA is TGTGCCAGCAGCCCCCACGGAGCATCCCTGGCTAATACGCAGTATTTT. Its translation is CASSPHGASLANTQYF.

The V call is TRBV9, the J call TRBJ1-1, with D perhaps matching TRBD1 (5 bases). Germline CDR1 is SGDLS and CDR2 is YYNGEE. V gave up 4 bases and J gave up 3 bases, with 13 bases separating them. The CDR3 totals 14 residues. The CDR3 loop reads CASSLSGGYTEAFF. CDR3 bases: TGTGCCAGCAGCTTAAGTGGGGGGTACACTGAAGCTTTCTTT.

As regards this clone: The sample contains more than one DNA sequence encoding this CDR3. The chain recombines TRBV18 with TRBJ2-7, with D unresolved. V was trimmed by 0 bases and J by 2 bases, leaving 2 bases between them. CDR1 and CDR2 (germline): KGHSH, LQKENI. This CDR3 spans 12 amino acids. CDR3 in DNA: TGTGCCAGCTCACCACCGACCTACGAGCAGTACTTC. It is translated as CASSPPTYEQYF.

Only a few counts were recorded for this clone. V gene TRBV7-3 combines with J gene TRBJ2-5; the match to TRBD2 covers 10 bases. From germline, CDR1 is SGHTA and CDR2 FQGTGA. J was trimmed by 5 bases and V by 2 bases; bases with no gene match: 8. The CDR3 loop spans 16 amino acids. The DNA for the CDR3 is TGTGCCAGCAGCTTAGGAAGCGGGGGGGCCGAGGAGACCCAGTACTTC. Its translation: CASSLGSGGAEETQYF.

This chain joins TRBV28 and TRBJ2-7; 10 bases are a match to TRBD1. The CDR3 is made up of 15 amino acids. V was pared by 3 bases and J by 2 bases, with 4 bases of the junction left unmatched. Germline-derived CDR1 and CDR2 are MDHEN and SYDVKM. CDR3 sequence reads: CASSLPGQGAYEQYF. CDR3 sequence (DNA): TGTGCCAGCAGTTTGCCAGGACAGGGGGCCTACGAGCAGTACTTC.